Sequencing of this TCR beta chain was carried out in a study of blood T cell repertoires in COVID-19. The V gene end was trimmed by 1 base and the J gene end by 2 bases; junction bases not matched to a gene: 8. This CDR3 region has 17 residues. Germline V gene data show CDR1 as SGHRS and CDR2 as YFSETQ. Data came from immunoSEQ multiplex PCR; TCRdb stores just in-frame clones and leaves some out. The profile shows around 400,000 clones, more than 70% of them singletons. The TCR was taken from a woman aged 60-75 years with COVID-19, enrolled during active disease. The chain recombines TRBV5-1 with TRBJ1-3; TRBD1 agrees at 8 bases. Sequencing was carried out using peripheral blood. CDR3 coding DNA: TGCGCCAGCAGCTTGACGGGCAGGGGGCGGACTGGAAACACCATATATTTT. Amino acid sequence: CASSLTGRGRTGNTIYF.